Shown below are 21 T cell receptor beta chains from a single sample sequenced in a study of regulatory T cells in long-lasting Graves disease. Libraries of TCR beta came from iRepertoire HTBI primers plus Arm-PCR of CDR3 regions. In TCRdb, the multiplex PCR reads were re-called with MiXCR into one record per CDR3 protein. The sample carries about 380,000 distinct CDR3 sequences, roughly 15% recorded once. Time point in this sample: newly diagnosed GD, antithyroid drugs for less than 3 months. Extracted RNA from PBMCs served as the source of the TCR library. The starting material was peripheral blood mononuclear cells (PBMCs), obtained at new diagnosis, from a patient treated with antithyroid drugs. The receptors were gathered from a female donor with Graves disease.

This clonotype occurred many times. CDR3 in DNA: TGTGCCAGCAGCTTAAGATTGTCCTCGGCGGGAGGGGCCAACGTCCTGACTTTC. Translated, it gives CASSLRLSSAGGANVLTF. The genes are TRBV7-8 and TRBJ2-6; tentative D call: TRBD2 (6 bases). Trimming took off 2 bases at V and 4 bases at J, with 18 bases between the two ends. The germline CDR1 and CDR2 sequences are SGHVS and FQNEAQ. This CDR3 comprises 18 residues.

The chain combines TRBV4-1 with TRBJ2-7; tentatively, D is TRBD2 (6 bases). Between the trimmed V and J ends, which lost 2 bases and 3 bases, there was a span of 20 bases. Germline lookup yields CDR1 MGHRA and CDR2 YSYEKL. This CDR3 contains 17 residues. Here the CDR3 DNA reads TGCGCCAGCAGCCAACTGGGACTCCTTGTTGAAGACTACGAGCAGTACTTC. Its protein is CASSQLGLLVEDYEQYF.

In its sample, this clonotype was seen many times. V is TRBV7-2 and J is TRBJ1-2, with TRBD1 identical over 12 bases. V was pared by 6 bases and J by 7 bases, with 6 bases of the junction left unmatched. Germline CDR1 is SGHTA and CDR2 is FQGNSA. CDR3 length: 14 residues. The CDR3 DNA follows: TGTGCCAGCAGGACGGGACAGGGGGCAGTTGGCTACACCTTC. Translated, it gives CASRTGQGAVGYTF.

This clonotype was seen many times. V gene TRBV3-1 combines with J gene TRBJ2-1, with 8 bases matching TRBD2. This CDR3 is built from 16 residues. Per germline, CDR1 LGHDT and CDR2 YNNKEL (reference sequence). V was clipped by 0 bases and J by 5 bases; unmatched bases: 6. In DNA, the CDR3 is TGTGCCAGCAGCCAAGATAGAGGAGCGGGGGACAATGAGCAGTTCTTC. Translation gives CASSQDRGAGDNEQFF.

This clonotype was seen ten or more times. The chain is built from TRBV2 and TRBJ2-7; D is perhaps TRBD1 (7 bases). The CDR3 runs to 15 residues. V lost 6 bases and J lost 2, with 17 bases in between. Germline V gene lookup returns CDR1 SNHLY and CDR2 FYNNEI. The CDR3 nucleotides are TGTGCCAGCAGGGCGGGACAGCTTACCACCTACGAGCAGTACTTC. It is translated as CASRAGQLTTYEQYF.

This clonotype was found once. This probably arose from a read error, given a far larger clone one base away. The gene calls are TRBV2 and TRBJ2-5, with D perhaps TRBD1 (6 bases). Deletions cut 6 bases from V and 0 bases from J, with 23 bases between. Germline V gene lookup returns CDR1 SNHLY and CDR2 FYNNEI. The CDR3 contains 18 residues. CDR3 sequence reads: CASRPGREGGTYQETQYF. The CDR3 DNA reads TGTGCCAGCAGGCCCGGACGCGAAGGGGGAACGTACCAAGAGACCCAGTACTTC.

J is TRBJ2-1 and V is TRBV7-9; D is unresolved. Germline V gene lookup returns CDR1 SEHNR and CDR2 FQNEAQ (reference sequence). V shed 2 bases and J shed 4 bases, with 12 bases lying between them. CDR3 size: 15 residues. The CDR3 DNA follows: TGTGCCAGCAGCTTATTGAACCGGGCTTACAATGAGCAGTTCTTC. Protein: CASSLLNRAYNEQFF.

In this sample, this clonotype turned up a few times. The chain joins TRBV10-2 to TRBJ1-2; 7 bases map to TRBD1. From germline, CDR1 is WSHSY and CDR2 SAAADI. The length of the CDR3 is 15 residues. The V gene end was trimmed by 4 bases and the J gene end by 4 bases; junction bases not matched to a gene: 9. The CDR3 nucleotides are TGCGCCAGCAGTGGAGCCTCCGGGACAGCCTATGGCTACACCTTC. This encodes CASSGASGTAYGYTF.

This clonotype occurred many times. The chain couples TRBV20-1 to TRBJ2-3; D remains unclear. Germline V gives CDR1 DFQATT, CDR2 SNEGSKA (reference sequence). There are 18 residues in the CDR3. Trimming left V 6 bases short and J 4 bases short, with 29 bases between. The CDR3 DNA sequence: TGCAGTGCCCCTCCGTTTTTCTTGGGCTCACTCCCAGCAGATACGCAGTATTTT. Translating it yields CSAPPFFLGSLPADTQYF.

The chain combines TRBV28 with TRBJ1-3; 12 nucleotides match TRBD1. V shed 4 bases, J shed 4 bases, and the junction held 5 bases outside the gene matches. Germline values: CDR1 MDHEN, CDR2 SYDVKM. This CDR3 spans 16 amino acids. The CDR3 region is CASSSHGTGGGNTIYF. The CDR3 coding sequence is TGTGCCAGCAGTTCACACGGGACAGGGGGCGGAAACACCATATATTTT.

The chain has TRBV19 and TRBJ1-1; weak D call: TRBD1 (6 bases). The CDR3 runs to 13 residues. Germline-derived CDR1 and CDR2 are LNHDA and SQIVND (reference sequence). V lost 8 bases and J 4 bases, leaving 14 bases between the germline ends. DNA for the CDR3: TGTGCCAGTGCGGACAGTGGGAGCACTGAAGCTTTCTTT. Protein product: CASADSGSTEAFF.

This clonotype was seen a handful of times. A read error may account for a junction end that differs from germline. The chain employs TRBV12-3 or TRBV12-4 and TRBJ2-2; D might be TRBD1 (6 bases). CDR3 length: 14 amino acids. CDR3 sequence reads: CASRGQGNSGELFF. The CDR3 coding sequence is TGTGCCAGCAGGGGGCAGGGGAACTCCGGGGAGCTGTTTTTT.

This clonotype was picked up many times. V is TRBV6-5 and J is TRBJ2-5, with D possibly TRBD2 on 6 matching bases. CDR1 is MNHEY and CDR2 is SVGAGI in the germline V gene. CDR3 length: 15 amino acids. With 4 bases removed from V and 5 bases from J, the gap between germline ends came to 17 bases. This chain's CDR3 is CASSLWASRGETQYF. CDR3 nucleotides: TGTGCCAGCAGTTTATGGGCCTCTCGGGGGGAGACCCAGTACTTC.

This clonotype has ten or more counts. This chain joins TRBV11-2 and TRBJ2-7; 8 bases are shared with TRBD2. The CDR3 is 13 residues long. In germline, CDR1 is SGHAT, CDR2 FQNNGV. J lost 5 bases, V lost 6 bases, and 6 bases had no gene match. In nucleotides, the CDR3 is TGTGCCAGCAGTGGGACTAGGGTTGACGAGCAGTACTTC. Translation gives CASSGTRVDEQYF.

This clonotype was seen repeatedly, ten times or more. The rearrangement links TRBV20-1 to TRBJ2-1; maybe TRBD2 (5 bases). Germline V gene data show CDR1 as DFQATT and CDR2 as SNEGSKA (reference sequence). With 6 bases removed from V and 7 bases from J, the gap between germline ends came to 22 bases. This CDR3 contains 15 residues. The DNA of the CDR3 is TGCAGTGCGGTGGTAGCGAGAGGCTACAGAAATGAGCAGTTCTTC. It yields the protein CSAVVARGYRNEQFF.

The chain carries TRBV28 and TRBJ2-7; 11 nucleotides align to TRBD1. The CDR3 spans 14 residues. V trimming: 6 bases; J trimming: 5 bases; junction bases outside the gene matches: 6. The germline V gene has CDR1 MDHEN and CDR2 SYDVKM. The CDR3 DNA is TGTGCCAGCAGCTGGACAGGGGGCGGGGACGAGCAGTACTTC. Translating it yields CASSWTGGGDEQYF.

This clonotype was seen many times. This rearrangement joins TRBV11-2 to TRBJ2-1, with 8 bases fitting TRBD2. The CDR3 has 15 residues. Germline CDR1 and CDR2: SGHAT and FQNNGV. Trimming at V came to 1 base and at J to 6 bases, leaving 5 bases not matched to a gene. The CDR3 nucleotides read TGTGCCAGCAGCTTAGGGGGGACTAGTGTCAATGAGCAGTTCTTC. Amino acids: CASSLGGTSVNEQFF. Filled out from reference TRBV11-2 and TRBJ2-1, the complete variable domain reads EAGVAQSPRYKIIEKRQSVAFWCNPISGHATLYWYQQILGQGPKLLIQFQNNGVVDDSQLPKDRFSAERLKGVDSTLKIQPAKLEDSAVYLCASSLGGTSVNEQFFGPGTRLTVL.

Many counts were recorded for this clonotype. This chain links TRBV5-1 with TRBJ1-1; 7 bases are a match to TRBD1. The J segment lost 1 base and the V segment lost 4 bases, leaving 7 bases of the junction unmatched. CDR1 is SGHRS and CDR2 is YFSETQ in the germline V gene. The CDR3 contains 15 residues. The CDR3 DNA reads TGCGCCAGCAGCAAAACGGGACAGCCGAACACTGAAGCTTTCTTT. This gives the protein CASSKTGQPNTEAFF.

This clonotype has ten or more counts. This chain connects TRBV12-3 or TRBV12-4 to TRBJ2-3; TRBD2 aligns across 14 bases. This CDR3 contains 16 residues. After removal of 6 bases from V and 5 bases from J, the junction contained 7 bases not matched to a gene. CDR3: CASSNGLAGGGDTQYF. The CDR3, as DNA: TGTGCCAGCAGCAACGGACTAGCGGGGGGAGGAGATACGCAGTATTTT.

This clonotype was detected ten times or more. V gene TRBV11-3 combines with J gene TRBJ2-1; 7 nucleotides match TRBD1. Germline V gene lookup returns CDR1 SGHNT and CDR2 YENEEA. With V trimmed by 1 base and J by 5 bases, 8 bases remained unmatched. The length of the CDR3 is 16 residues. The CDR3 DNA sequence: TGTGCCAGCAGCTTAGTTTCCGGGACAGCACACAATGAGCAGTTCTTC. It is translated as CASSLVSGTAHNEQFF.

This clonotype was picked up many times. The chain joins TRBV7-2 to TRBJ2-7, with unresolved D. TRBJ2-3 explains the end of the DNA better; the J call may be wrong. CDR1 and CDR2 (germline): SGHTA, FQGNSA. This CDR3 comprises 16 residues. As DNA, the CDR3 is TGTGCCAGCAGCTTAGAACTCGCGTGGGAAACAGATACGCAGTATTTT. As protein: CASSLELAWETDTQYF.